This is a list of T cell receptor beta chains from one sample in a study of blood T cell repertoires in COVID-19. Using immunoSEQ multiplex PCR, the repertoire was profiled, and TCRdb retains in-frame clones only, with some absent. The sample has 150,000 or so clones, more than 75% seen once. Sequenced material: peripheral blood. These receptors were obtained from a man in his late teens or twenties with acute or convalescent COVID-19. Both conserved end residues are part of each CDR3. A D gene is named only where the DNA matches it firmly. Only part of the rows carry a size: once, few, many, or a class if the clone is expanded.

size	D	J	V	DNA	CDR3
-	TRBD1	TRBJ1-5	TRBV18	TGTGCCAGCTCGGGGACAGGGGGCCTAGATCAGCCCCAGCATTTT	CASSGTGGLDQPQHF
once	-	TRBJ2-2	TRBV13	TGTGCCAGCAGCTTGGACAGAAACACCGGGGAGCTGTTTTTT	CASSLDRNTGELFF
-	-	TRBJ2-2	TRBV19	TGTGCCAGTAGTATTTCAGGGATCGGGACCGGGGAGCTGTTTTTT	CASSISGIGTGELFF
-	TRBD1	TRBJ1-2	TRBV30	TGTGCCTGGAGTGGGTACGACAGGGCGAGCAATGGCTACACCTTC	CAWSGYDRASNGYTF
-	-	TRBJ1-3	TRBV7-8	TGTGCCAGCAGCTCAATCGAGGGAAACACCATATATTTT	CASSSIEGNTIYF
-	-	TRBJ2-1	TRBV6-4	TGTGCCAGCAGTGACTCGAGCTACAATGAGCAGTTCTTC	CASSDSSYNEQFF
few	-	TRBJ1-6	TRBV5-5	TGTGCCAGCAGCTTGCTGGCCGGACTAGATTCCCATTCACCCCTCCACTTT	CASSLLAGLDSHSPLHF
once	TRBD1	TRBJ1-2	TRBV5-1	TGCGCCAGCAGCTACTTCACAGGGGGCGACGTGGACGGCTACACCTTC	CASSYFTGGDVDGYTF
-	TRBD1	TRBJ1-2	TRBV15	TGTGCCACCAGCAGAGATTACAATCCGGGACAGGGAATGGATGGCTACACCTTC	CATSRDYNPGQGMDGYTF
-	-	TRBJ1-5	TRBV7-8	TGTGCCAGCAGCTTGCAGGGTATTGAACAGCCCCAGCATTTT	CASSLQGIEQPQHF
-	TRBD1	TRBJ1-6	TRBV2	TGTGCCAGCAGAACCGGGACAGGGCTATTTTTGGGTTCACCCCTCCACTTT	CASRTGTGLFLGSPLHF
-	TRBD1	TRBJ1-1	TRBV5-1	TGCGCCAGCAGCCCTCTACAGGGGCTCGGAGGTGAAGCTTTCTTT	CASSPLQGLGGEAFF
-	TRBD1	TRBJ1-1	TRBV5-1	TGCGCCAGCAGCCCACCGGGACAGGGGACGACTTTCTTT	CASSPPGQGTTFF
-	-	TRBJ2-7	TRBV5-1	TGCGCCAGCAGCTACGAGAGCTCCTACGAGCAGTACTTC	CASSYESSYEQYF
-	TRBD2	TRBJ2-5	TRBV27	TGTGCCAGCAAGGTAGGGACTAGCGGACAAGAGACCCAGTACTTC	CASKVGTSGQETQYF
-	-	TRBJ1-2	TRBV15	TGTGCCACCAGCAGAGAGGGGGAACAGGGAATCTATGGCTACACCTTC	CATSREGEQGIYGYTF
-	-	TRBJ1-5	TRBV19	TGTGCCAGTAGTCCGGCAGGGATGAGCAATCAGCCCCAGCATTTT	CASSPAGMSNQPQHF
-	-	TRBJ2-2	TRBV18	TGTGCCAGCTCACCAGGGCGGGGGAACACCGGGGAGCTGTTTTTT	CASSPGRGNTGELFF
-	TRBD1	TRBJ1-5	TRBV6-6	TGTGCCAGCACCTATGGGCCAGGGGGGAGTCAGCCCCAGCATTTT	CASTYGPGGSQPQHF
-	-	TRBJ1-2	TRBV5-1	TGCGCCAGCAGCTTGGGGACAGCTATCTATGGCTACACCTTC	CASSLGTAIYGYTF
-	TRBD2	TRBJ2-5	TRBV19	TGTGCCAGTAGTTCCGGACTAGCGGGGGCCCAAGAGACCCAGTACTTC	CASSSGLAGAQETQYF
-	TRBD1	TRBJ1-6	TRBV9	TGTGCCAGCCACATACTTACCTTGACGGGACAGCATAATTCACCCCTCCACTTT	CASHILTLTGQHNSPLHF
-	-	TRBJ2-2	TRBV6-4	TGTGCCAGCAGGAGAACAGAGAACACCGGGGAGCTGTTTTTT	CASRRTENTGELFF
-	TRBD1	TRBJ2-3	TRBV27	TGTGCCAGCAGTCGGACAGGGGGCAGGACAGATACGCAGTATTTT	CASSRTGGRTDTQYF
-	-	TRBJ1-2	TRBV7-2	TGTGCCAGCGGACTCTATGGCTACACCTTC	CASGLYGYTF
-	TRBD1	TRBJ1-1	TRBV4-1	TGCGCCAGCAGCTTCCGGACAGGGGAGGACCGGAACACTGAAGCTTTCTTT	CASSFRTGEDRNTEAFF
-	TRBD2	TRBJ2-7	TRBV7-6	TGTGCCAGCAGCTTAGAGGGTAGCGGGGGGGTGAGCTCCTACGAGCAGTACTTC	CASSLEGSGGVSSYEQYF
-	-	TRBJ2-7	TRBV6-2/TRBV6-3	TGTGCCAGCAGTTACACCCCGGGACTTACCTACGAGCAGTACTTC	CASSYTPGLTYEQYF
-	-	TRBJ1-4	TRBV5-1	TGCGCCAGCAGCTTGGAGCGTGAAAAACTGTTTTTT	CASSLEREKLFF
-	-	TRBJ2-3	TRBV28	TGTGCCAGCAGTCCCGGGGGGCCATCTGATACGCAGTATTTT	CASSPGGPSDTQYF